This T cell receptor beta chain was found in a study of blood T cell repertoires in COVID-19. The CDR3 has 14 amino acids. CDR1 and CDR2 from the germline V gene are SGHRS and YFSETQ. Trimming took 3 bases from V and 7 from J; bases not matched to a gene: 8. Measured with immunoSEQ multiplex PCR; TCRdb has only the in-frame clones, and not every one. The table includes hundreds of thousands of clones, approximately 85% detected once. The chain joins TRBV5-1 to TRBJ1-1, with 8 bases matching TRBD1. Sequencing input: PBMCs or T cells enriched from blood (not recorded which). This TCR was recovered from a woman in her 40s with acute COVID-19. CDR3 in DNA: TGCGCCAGCAGCTCGGGACAGGCGAGAGGTGAAGCTTTCTTT. It translates to CASSSGQARGEAFF.